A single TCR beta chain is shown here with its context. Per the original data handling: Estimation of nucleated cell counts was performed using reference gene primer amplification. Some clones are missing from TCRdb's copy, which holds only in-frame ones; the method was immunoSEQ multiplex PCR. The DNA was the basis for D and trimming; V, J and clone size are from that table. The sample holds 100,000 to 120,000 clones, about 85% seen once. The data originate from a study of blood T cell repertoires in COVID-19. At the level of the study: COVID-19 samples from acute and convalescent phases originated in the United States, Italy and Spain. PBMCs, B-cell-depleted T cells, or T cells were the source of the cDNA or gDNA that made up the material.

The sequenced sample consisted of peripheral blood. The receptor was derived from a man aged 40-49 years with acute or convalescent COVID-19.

The CDR3 DNA reads as TGTGCCAGCAGTTTTAACAGGGTATCAGATGGCTACACCTTC. Amino acid sequence: CASSFNRVSDGYTF. The chain recombines TRBV6-5 with TRBJ1-2; perhaps TRBD1 as D (6 bases). The CDR3 loop spans 14 amino acids. CDR1 and CDR2 (germline): MNHEY, SVGAGI. The germline V and J ends were trimmed by 4 bases and 6 bases, with 15 bases remaining between them.